This T cell receptor beta chain was identified in a study of CD8+ T cells in alopecia areata. Study-wide points: It was less clear whether patients shared TCRs than it was in mice, possibly because of HLA. Lesional scalp, especially alopecia totalis/universalis, showed higher clonality than normal scalp.

Germline V lookup: CDR1 SNHLY, CDR2 FYNNEI. With 8 bases clipped from V and 7 bases from J, the junction kept 9 bases outside the gene matches. The CDR3 is 14 amino acids. cDNA serving as the sequencing template came from extracted, reverse transcribed RNA. Using immunoSEQ multiplex PCR, the repertoire was profiled, and TCRdb retains in-frame clones only, with some absent. This table holds tens of thousands of clones, roughly 51% found once. Details on this clone: Its antigen is still unknown.

Sequenced sample: NKG2D-high CD8+ T cells sorted from blood. This rearrangement joins TRBV2 to TRBJ2-3, with 10 bases that match TRBD1. The clonotype comes from a human donor with alopecia areata. DNA for the CDR3: TGTGCCAGCCCCAGGGACAGGGGCCAGCATACGCAGTATTTT. Protein: CASPRDRGQHTQYF.